This TCR beta chain appears in the sequencing data of a study of cytomegalovirus exposure and HLA in healthy donors. Whole-study findings and limits: The study found most TCR sequences rare, yet found some public TCRs in many donors.

Donors were nominally healthy when sampled, though unrecorded immune exposures were likely. CDR3 length equals 15 residues. Germline-derived CDR1 and CDR2 are SNHLY and FYNNEI. J lost 9 bases, V lost 5 bases, and 14 bases had no gene match. Primers: 60 Vbeta forward and 13 Jbeta reverse. This table comes from immunoSEQ multiplex PCR, and its TCRdb copy is limited to in-frame clones, with some not included. The sample shows around 67,000 clones, 75% to 80% of them seen only once. Concerning this clone: Its antigen is not identified.

This chain connects TRBV2 to TRBJ2-3; 7 bases align to TRBD2. This TCR was sampled from a man aged 18 to 30 in good health and CMV-seropositive. Input material: PBMCs. The CDR3 loop is CASSPSGVTSGTQYF. The CDR3 region has the DNA TGTGCCAGCAGTCCGAGCGGGGTTACAAGTGGGACGCAGTATTTT.